Shown below are 20 T cell receptor beta chains from a single sample sequenced in a study of blood T cell repertoires in COVID-19. Profiled with immunoSEQ multiplex PCR; TCRdb holds only in-frame clones, not every one. The data hold approximately 140,000 clones, with 84% observed a single time. The specimen sequenced was peripheral blood. The source is a man between 25 and 39 years old with COVID-19, enrolled during active disease.

The chain employs TRBV19 and TRBJ1-1; 12 bases agree with TRBD1. The J segment lost 1 base and the V segment lost 8 bases, leaving 8 bases of the junction unmatched. Germline V lookup: CDR1 LNHDA, CDR2 SQIVND (reference sequence). This CDR3 is built from 16 residues. The CDR3 DNA sequence: TGTGCCAGTCGCACCGGGACAGGGGGCCGGAACACTGAAGCTTTCTTT. Translating it yields CASRTGTGGRNTEAFF.

The rearrangement links TRBV15 to TRBJ2-5; 10 bases match TRBD2. The CDR3 is made up of 15 amino acids. CDR1 is LNHNV, CDR2 YYDKDF, per germline (reference sequence). V lost 4 bases to trimming and J lost 6 bases; unmatched junction nucleotides: 8. Written as DNA, the CDR3 is TGTGCCACCAGCAAAACAGCGGGAGGGACGAAGACCCAGTACTTC. The encoded protein is CATSKTAGGTKTQYF.

The CDR3, as DNA: TGTGCCAGTAGTCCCACTAGCGGGATAGGTAATGAGCAGTTCTTC. Its translation: CASSPTSGIGNEQFF. J is TRBJ2-1 and V is TRBV19; 10 bases align to TRBD2. J gave up 7 bases and V 5 bases, and 8 bases lay outside the gene matches. The CDR3 has 15 amino acids. Germline V gives CDR1 LNHDA, CDR2 SQIVND (reference sequence).

The V gene is TRBV11-2, the J gene TRBJ2-5, with 8 bases aligning to TRBD1. Germline V gene data show CDR1 as SGHAT and CDR2 as FQNNGV. The CDR3 consists of 14 residues. Losses at the gene ends were 5 bases for V and 3 bases for J; bases not matched to a gene: 5. CDR3 sequence reads: CASSPPTGEETQYF. The CDR3 region has the DNA TGTGCCAGCAGCCCGCCGACAGGGGAAGAGACCCAGTACTTC.

The genes are TRBV5-4 and TRBJ2-7, with 10 nucleotides matching TRBD2. V gave up 3 bases and J gave up 5 bases; unmatched junction bases: 8. The CDR3 is 15 amino acids. CDR1 and CDR2 from the germline V gene are SGHNT and YYREEE (reference sequence). The CDR3, as DNA: TGTGCCAGCAGCTATCAAACTAGCGGGATGCACGAGCAGTACTTC. It is translated as CASSYQTSGMHEQYF.

The rearrangement links TRBV28 to TRBJ1-6; D is uncertain. Trimming left V 3 bases short and J 10 bases short, with 19 bases between. Germline CDR1 reads MDHEN; CDR2 reads SYDVKM. The CDR3 has 16 residues. For the CDR3, the DNA is TGTGCCAGCAGTTTCACACGGCCCGGAGGAGGGTCACCCCTCCACTTT. Amino acids: CASSFTRPGGGSPLHF. Using reference TRBV28 and TRBJ1-6 for the parts outside the CDR3, the full variable domain is DVKVTQSSRYLVKRTGEKVFLECVQDMDHENMFWYRQDPGLGLRLIYFSYDVKMKEKGDIPEGYSVSREKKERFSLILESASTNQTSMYLCASSFTRPGGGSPLHFGNGTRLTVT.

This chain links TRBV9 with TRBJ1-2; no reliable D call. CDR1 is SGDLS and CDR2 is YYNGEE in the germline V gene. V lost 3 bases to trimming and J lost 8 bases, with 14 bases between them. The CDR3 contains 13 residues. CDR3 DNA: TGTGCCAGCAGCGGCCAGTTAGCTCGGGGCTACACCTTC. This sequence encodes CASSGQLARGYTF.

V usage is TRBV19 and J usage is TRBJ1-5; the D is unclear. The CDR3 spans 12 residues. Germline V CDR1 and CDR2: LNHDA, SQIVND (reference sequence). The V and J ends lost 1 base and 10 bases respectively, with 8 bases between them. The CDR3 here is CASSIGEIPQHF. CDR3 DNA sequence: TGTGCCAGTAGTATAGGAGAAATTCCCCAGCATTTT. Looking up the rest from reference TRBV19 and TRBJ1-5 gives the full variable domain: DGGITQSPKYLFRKEGQNVTLSCEQNLNHDAMYWYRQDPGQGLRLIYYSQIVNDFQKGDIAEGYSVSREKKESFPLTVTSAQKNPTAFYLCASSIGEIPQHFGDGTRLSIL.

This chain joins TRBV19 and TRBJ1-1; a weak D match, TRBD1 (6 bases). Trimming pared 4 bases from V and 3 bases from J, leaving 6 bases between. The CDR3 spans 12 residues. Germline CDR1 reads LNHDA; CDR2 reads SQIVND (reference sequence). The DNA of the CDR3 is TGTGCCAGTAGTAGACAGGACACTGAAGCTTTCTTT. Its protein product is CASSRQDTEAFF. The full variable domain, completed using reference TRBV19 and TRBJ1-1, is DGGITQSPKYLFRKEGQNVTLSCEQNLNHDAMYWYRQDPGQGLRLIYYSQIVNDFQKGDIAEGYSVSREKKESFPLTVTSAQKNPTAFYLCASSRQDTEAFFGQGTRLTVV.

This rearrangement joins TRBV25-1 to TRBJ2-5, with D unresolved. Germline CDR1 reads MGHDK; CDR2 reads SYGVNS. The ends were cut back, 2 bases at V and 7 bases at J, with 8 bases in the middle. The CDR3 consists of 12 residues. CDR3 nucleotides: TGTGCCAGCAGTGAAGGAGTTGGGACCCAGTACTTC. It encodes CASSEGVGTQYF.

This clone was observed a single time. This sequence joins TRBV5-4 and TRBJ2-7, with TRBD2 matching 9 bases. Germline V gene data show CDR1 as SGHNT and CDR2 as YYREEE (reference sequence). The CDR3 runs to 15 residues. V lost 6 bases to trimming and J lost 3 bases; unmatched junction nucleotides: 10. For the CDR3, the DNA is TGTGCCAGCACAAACGGGGGGCGGGAGGGCTACGAGCAGTACTTC. Translated, it gives CASTNGGREGYEQYF.

The chain is built from TRBV27 and TRBJ2-7, with 8 bases matching TRBD2. This CDR3 is built from 14 residues. Germline assignment: CDR1 MNHEY and CDR2 SMNVEV (reference sequence). J lost 2 bases, V lost 3 bases, and 3 bases had no gene match. Here the CDR3 reads CASSLAGGPYEQYF. The CDR3 DNA is TGTGCCAGCAGTTTGGCGGGAGGACCCTACGAGCAGTACTTC.

This clone was seen more than once but under ten times. The chain is built from TRBV27 and TRBJ1-4; D possibly corresponds to TRBD1 (5 bases). This CDR3 comprises 15 residues. V lost 1 base, J lost 8 bases, and 14 bases lay in between. Germline CDR1 reads MNHEY; CDR2 reads SMNVEV (reference sequence). The CDR3 reads CASSLYGGRVEKLFF. The CDR3 region has the DNA TGTGCCAGCAGTTTATATGGGGGGAGGGTGGAAAAACTGTTTTTT.

The rearrangement uses TRBV15 and TRBJ2-7; D is undetermined. The CDR3 has 13 amino acids. Germline CDR1 and CDR2: LNHNV and YYDKDF (reference sequence). Trimming left V 1 base short and J 7 bases short, with 11 bases between. The CDR3 reads CATSRVKQAEQYF. CDR3 nucleotide sequence: TGTGCCACCAGCAGAGTTAAGCAGGCGGAGCAGTACTTC.

The CDR3 protein is CASSLGTSGEQYF. CDR3 nucleotides: TGTGCCAGCAGCCTAGGGACTAGCGGCGAGCAGTACTTC. The rearrangement joins TRBV7-2 to TRBJ2-7, with TRBD2 matching 11 bases. The CDR3 is 13 residues long. V lost 5 bases and J lost 6; bases outside the gene matches: 3. Per the germline V gene, CDR1 is SGHTA and CDR2 is FQGNSA.

This clone was counted a few times. The V and J genes are TRBV19 and TRBJ2-1; 9 bases fit TRBD2. There are 15 residues in the CDR3. Per the germline V gene, CDR1 is LNHDA and CDR2 is SQIVND (reference sequence). Trimming removed 3 bases from V and 7 bases from J; junction bases left unmatched: 7. The CDR3 DNA sequence: TGTGCCAGTAGTATCCGGCGGGAGGGCCGTAATGAGCAGTTCTTC. This translates into CASSIRREGRNEQFF.

This clone was recorded once. The rearrangement links TRBV7-2 to TRBJ1-5; D gene uncertain. The CDR3 sequence is 15 residues long. V lost 5 bases, J lost 0 bases, and 11 bases lay in between. Germline loops: CDR1 SGHTA, CDR2 FQGNSA. This CDR3 is CASSLQSHSNQPQHF. CDR3 nucleotide sequence: TGTGCCAGCAGCCTACAGTCACATAGCAATCAGCCCCAGCATTTT. The whole variable domain, remainder taken from reference TRBV7-2 and TRBJ1-5, is GAGVSQSPSNKVTEKGKDVELRCDPISGHTALYWYRQSLGQGLEFLIYFQGNSAPDKSGLPSDRFSAERTGGSVSTLTIQRTQQEDSAVYLCASSLQSHSNQPQHFGDGTRLSIL.

The chain is built from TRBV10-1 and TRBJ2-2; 7 bases map to TRBD1. Germline trimming cut 0 bases from V and 5 bases from J; bases unmatched to any gene: 12. Germline CDR1 reads WNHNN; CDR2 reads SYGVQD (reference sequence). This CDR3 contains 18 residues. CDR3 residues: CASSESQIGTDYTGELFF. DNA of the CDR3: TGCGCCAGCAGTGAGTCCCAAATAGGGACAGATTATACCGGGGAGCTGTTTTTT.

The chain couples TRBV5-6 to TRBJ2-7; 11 bases align to TRBD1. This CDR3 comprises 15 residues. Per the germline V gene, CDR1 is SGHDT and CDR2 is YYEEEE. J was trimmed by 2 bases and V by 4 bases; bases with no gene match: 5. The CDR3 DNA reads as TGTGCCAGCAGCCGAGGACAGGGGGCCACCTACGAGCAGTACTTC. Encoded protein: CASSRGQGATYEQYF.

This clone is a singleton in its sample. CDR3 residues: CASSYFPGTGMAGANTGELFF. As DNA, the CDR3 is TGTGCCAGCAGCTATTTTCCCGGGACAGGGATGGCCGGGGCGAACACCGGGGAGCTGTTTTTT. The V gene is TRBV21-1, the J gene TRBJ2-2; whether TRBD1, the table's D call, matches the DNA was not checked. TRBV21-1 is listed as a pseudogene. This CDR3 contains 21 residues.